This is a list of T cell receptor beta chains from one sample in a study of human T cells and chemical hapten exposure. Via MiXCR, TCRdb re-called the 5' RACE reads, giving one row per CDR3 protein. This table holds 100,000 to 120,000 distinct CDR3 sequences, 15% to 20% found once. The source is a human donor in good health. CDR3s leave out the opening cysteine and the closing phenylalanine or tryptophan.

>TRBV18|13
ASSPGASGANVLT
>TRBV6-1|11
ASIGQVPYGYT
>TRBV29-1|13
SVDSGTGVYNEQF
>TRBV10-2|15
ASSESWAPLRTDTQY
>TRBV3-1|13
ASSPASRQRYEQY
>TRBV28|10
ASSHTQTMQR
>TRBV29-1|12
SVTGLAGGYEQY
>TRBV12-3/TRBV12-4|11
ASSQNQVEPQH
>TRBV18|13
ASSPPLTGEYEQY
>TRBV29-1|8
SVELGEQY
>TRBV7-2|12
ASTPAGGGSGYT
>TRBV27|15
ASSFIGLAGKPDEQY
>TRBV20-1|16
SAWARDRGSGTNEKLF
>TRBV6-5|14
ASSYSGRLSTDTQY
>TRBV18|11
ASSPGKGTEAF
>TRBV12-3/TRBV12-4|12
ASSYESGHQPQH
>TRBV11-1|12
ASSWRDTTYEQY
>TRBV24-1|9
ATGEDEKLF
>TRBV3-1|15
ASSLLGRGAGPDTQY
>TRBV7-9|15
ASSLWVGTGTQETQY
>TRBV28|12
ASRILRGSGEAF
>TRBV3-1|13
ASSHGDRRNTEAF
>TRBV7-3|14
ASSLTPRNSGNTIY
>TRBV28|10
ASKWANQPQH
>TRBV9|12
ASSVDTSNYGYT
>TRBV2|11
ASSYRGSSPLH
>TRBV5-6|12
ASSVGQGYTEAF
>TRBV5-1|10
ASSLQGDKQY
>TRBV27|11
ATNRGTTDTQY
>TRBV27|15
ASSLVPGQGPNEKLF
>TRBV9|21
ASSTWGGRAPHLPIRAKNIQY
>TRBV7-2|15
ASTNPRRDRGHNEQF
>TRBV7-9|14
ASSSTGTVSTDTQY
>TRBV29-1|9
SVEEGQRQF
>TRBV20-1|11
SAPRSGRNEQF
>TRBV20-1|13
SARTRGVRSEKLF
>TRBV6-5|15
ASSYSGLAGFYNEQF
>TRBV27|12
ASSLWTGRNEQY
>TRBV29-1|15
SVAPQGGYSGANVLT
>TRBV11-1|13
ASSSQRETKNIQY
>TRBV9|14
ASSGSRDRGFYEQY
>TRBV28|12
ASSLLSGRDAQY
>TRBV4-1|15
ASSQGFGGNSNEKLF
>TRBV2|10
ASLTQLETQY
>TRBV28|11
ASYRQGRNEQY
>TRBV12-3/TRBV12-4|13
ASSSGLAGVSIQY
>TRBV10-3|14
AISQTPGTGPHEQY